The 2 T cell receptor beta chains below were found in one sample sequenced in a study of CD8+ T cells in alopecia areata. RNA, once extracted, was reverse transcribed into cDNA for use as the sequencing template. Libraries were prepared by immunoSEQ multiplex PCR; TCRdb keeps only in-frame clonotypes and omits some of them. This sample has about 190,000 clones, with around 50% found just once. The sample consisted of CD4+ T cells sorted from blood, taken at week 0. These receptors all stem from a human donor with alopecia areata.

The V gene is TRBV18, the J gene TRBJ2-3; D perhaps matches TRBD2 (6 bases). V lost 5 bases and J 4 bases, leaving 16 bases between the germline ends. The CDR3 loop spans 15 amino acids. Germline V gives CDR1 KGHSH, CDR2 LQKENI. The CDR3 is CASSAEEGPPDTQYF. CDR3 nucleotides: TGTGCCAGCTCAGCCGAGGAGGGGCCCCCAGATACGCAGTATTTT.

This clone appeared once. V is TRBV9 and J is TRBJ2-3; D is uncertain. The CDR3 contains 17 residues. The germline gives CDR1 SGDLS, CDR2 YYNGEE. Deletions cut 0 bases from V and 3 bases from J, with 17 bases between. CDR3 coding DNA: TGTGCCAGCAGCGTAGTTTACCCACCAGGAAGAACAGATACGCAGTATTTT. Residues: CASSVVYPPGRTDTQYF.